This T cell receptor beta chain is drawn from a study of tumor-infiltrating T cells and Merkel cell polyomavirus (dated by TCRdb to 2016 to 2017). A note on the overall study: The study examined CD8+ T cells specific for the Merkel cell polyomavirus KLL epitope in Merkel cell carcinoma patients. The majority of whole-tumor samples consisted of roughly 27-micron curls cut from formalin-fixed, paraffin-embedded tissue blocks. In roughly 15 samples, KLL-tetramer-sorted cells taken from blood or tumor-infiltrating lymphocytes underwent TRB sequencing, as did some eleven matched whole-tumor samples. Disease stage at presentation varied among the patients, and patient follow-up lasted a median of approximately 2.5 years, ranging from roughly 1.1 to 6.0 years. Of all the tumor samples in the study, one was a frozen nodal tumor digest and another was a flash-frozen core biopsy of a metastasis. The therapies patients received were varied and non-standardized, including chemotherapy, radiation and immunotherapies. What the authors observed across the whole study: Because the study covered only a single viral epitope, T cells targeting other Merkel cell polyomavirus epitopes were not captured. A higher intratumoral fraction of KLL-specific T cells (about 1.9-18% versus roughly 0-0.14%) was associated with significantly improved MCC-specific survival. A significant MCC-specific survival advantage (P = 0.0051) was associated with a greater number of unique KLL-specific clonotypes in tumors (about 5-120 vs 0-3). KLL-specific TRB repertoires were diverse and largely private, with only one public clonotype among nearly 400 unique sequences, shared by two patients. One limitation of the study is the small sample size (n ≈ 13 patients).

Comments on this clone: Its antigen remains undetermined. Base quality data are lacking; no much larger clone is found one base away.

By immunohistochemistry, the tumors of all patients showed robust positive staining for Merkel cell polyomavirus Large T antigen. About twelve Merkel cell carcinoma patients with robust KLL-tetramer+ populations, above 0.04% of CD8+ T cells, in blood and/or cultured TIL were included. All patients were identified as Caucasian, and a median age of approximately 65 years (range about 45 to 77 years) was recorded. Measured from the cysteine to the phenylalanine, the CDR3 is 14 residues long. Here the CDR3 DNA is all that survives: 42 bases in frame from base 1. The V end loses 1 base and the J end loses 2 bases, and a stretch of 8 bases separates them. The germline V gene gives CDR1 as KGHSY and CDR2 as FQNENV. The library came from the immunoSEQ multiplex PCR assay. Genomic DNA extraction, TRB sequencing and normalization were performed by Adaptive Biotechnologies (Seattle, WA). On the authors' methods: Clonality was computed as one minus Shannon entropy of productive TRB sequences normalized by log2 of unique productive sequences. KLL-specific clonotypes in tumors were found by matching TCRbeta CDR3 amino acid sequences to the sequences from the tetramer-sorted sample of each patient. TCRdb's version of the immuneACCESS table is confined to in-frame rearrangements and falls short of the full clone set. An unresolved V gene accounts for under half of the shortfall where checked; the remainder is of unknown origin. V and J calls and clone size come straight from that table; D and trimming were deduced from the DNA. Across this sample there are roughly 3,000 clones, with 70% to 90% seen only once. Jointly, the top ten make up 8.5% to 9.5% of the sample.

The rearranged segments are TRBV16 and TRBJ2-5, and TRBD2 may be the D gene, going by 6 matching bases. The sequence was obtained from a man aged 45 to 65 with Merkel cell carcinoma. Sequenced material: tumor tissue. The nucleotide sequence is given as TGTGCCAGCAGCCAATGGGGGACTCAAGAGACCCAGTACTTC. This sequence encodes CASSQWGTQETQYF.